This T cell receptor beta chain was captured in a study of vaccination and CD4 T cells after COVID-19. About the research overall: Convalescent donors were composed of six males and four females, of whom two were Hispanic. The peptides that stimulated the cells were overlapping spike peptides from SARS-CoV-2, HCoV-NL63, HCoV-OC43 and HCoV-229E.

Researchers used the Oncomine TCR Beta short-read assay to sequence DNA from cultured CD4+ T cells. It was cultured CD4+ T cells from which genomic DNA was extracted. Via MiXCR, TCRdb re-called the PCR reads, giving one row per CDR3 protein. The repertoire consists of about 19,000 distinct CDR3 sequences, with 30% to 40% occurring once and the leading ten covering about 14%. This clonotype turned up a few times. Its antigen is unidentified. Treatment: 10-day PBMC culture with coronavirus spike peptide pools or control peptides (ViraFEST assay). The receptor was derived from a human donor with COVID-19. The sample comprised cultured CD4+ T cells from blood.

This CDR3 reads CASSTQSGEQFF. The CDR3 DNA is TGTGCCAGCAGCACCCAATCAGGTGAGCAGTTCTTC. The chain carries TRBV7-3 and TRBJ2-1, with D unresolved. This CDR3 is built from 12 residues. CDR1 SGHTA and CDR2 FQGTGA come from the germline V gene. Trimming removed 5 bases from V and 9 bases from J, with 11 bases in between.